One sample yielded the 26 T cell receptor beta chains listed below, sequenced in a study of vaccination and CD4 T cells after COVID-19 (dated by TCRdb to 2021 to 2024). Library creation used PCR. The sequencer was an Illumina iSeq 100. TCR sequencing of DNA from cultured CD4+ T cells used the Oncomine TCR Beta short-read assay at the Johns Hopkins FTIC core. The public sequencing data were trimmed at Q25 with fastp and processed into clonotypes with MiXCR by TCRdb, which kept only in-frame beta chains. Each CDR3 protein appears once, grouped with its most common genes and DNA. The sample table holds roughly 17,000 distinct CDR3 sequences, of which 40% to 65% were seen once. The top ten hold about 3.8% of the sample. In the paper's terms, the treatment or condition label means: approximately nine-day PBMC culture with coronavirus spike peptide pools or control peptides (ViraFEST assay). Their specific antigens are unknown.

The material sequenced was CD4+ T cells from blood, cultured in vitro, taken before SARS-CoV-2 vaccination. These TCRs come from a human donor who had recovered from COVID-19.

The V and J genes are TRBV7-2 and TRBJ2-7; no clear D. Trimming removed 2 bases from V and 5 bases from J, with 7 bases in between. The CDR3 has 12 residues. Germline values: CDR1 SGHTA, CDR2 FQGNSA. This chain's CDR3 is CASSLNHHEQYF. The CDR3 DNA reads TGTGCCAGCAGCTTAAACCACCACGAGCAGTACTTC.

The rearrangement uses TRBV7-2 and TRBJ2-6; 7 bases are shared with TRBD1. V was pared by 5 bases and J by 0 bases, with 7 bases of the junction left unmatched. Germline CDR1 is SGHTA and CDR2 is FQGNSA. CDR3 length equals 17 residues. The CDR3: CASSRDSLISGANVLTF. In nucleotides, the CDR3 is TGTGCCAGCAGCCGGGACAGTTTGATCTCTGGGGCCAACGTCCTGACTTTC.

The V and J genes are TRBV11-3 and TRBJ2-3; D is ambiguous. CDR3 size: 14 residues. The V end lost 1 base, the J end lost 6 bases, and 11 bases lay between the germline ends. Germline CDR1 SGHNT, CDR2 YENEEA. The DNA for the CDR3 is TGTGCCAGCAGCTTAGTTAGCTCTTACGATACGCAGTATTTT. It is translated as CASSLVSSYDTQYF.

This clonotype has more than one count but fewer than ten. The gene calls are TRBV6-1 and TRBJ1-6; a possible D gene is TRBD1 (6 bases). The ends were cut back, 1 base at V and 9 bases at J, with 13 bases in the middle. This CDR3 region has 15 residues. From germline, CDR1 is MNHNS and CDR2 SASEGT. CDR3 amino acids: CASSEDRVVASPLHF. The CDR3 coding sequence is TGTGCCAGCAGTGAAGACAGGGTGGTGGCTTCACCCCTCCACTTT.

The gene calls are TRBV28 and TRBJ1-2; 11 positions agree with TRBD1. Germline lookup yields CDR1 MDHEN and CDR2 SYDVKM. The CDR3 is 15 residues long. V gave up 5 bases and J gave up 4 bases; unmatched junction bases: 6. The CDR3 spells CASSRRDRGAYGYTF. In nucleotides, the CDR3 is TGTGCCAGCAGTAGGCGGGACAGGGGGGCCTATGGCTACACCTTC.

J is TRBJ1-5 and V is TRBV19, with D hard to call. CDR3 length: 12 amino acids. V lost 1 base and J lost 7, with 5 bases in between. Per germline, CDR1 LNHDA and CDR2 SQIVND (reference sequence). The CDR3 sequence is CASSIAEQPQHF. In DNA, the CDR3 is TGTGCCAGTAGTATAGCAGAACAGCCCCAGCATTTT.

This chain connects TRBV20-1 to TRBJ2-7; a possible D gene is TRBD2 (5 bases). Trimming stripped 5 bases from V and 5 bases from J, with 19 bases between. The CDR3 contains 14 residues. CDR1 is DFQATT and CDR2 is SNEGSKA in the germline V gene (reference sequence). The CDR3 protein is CSAYSSGLAHEQYF. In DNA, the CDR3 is TGCAGTGCTTACTCCTCCGGGCTAGCCCACGAGCAGTACTTC.

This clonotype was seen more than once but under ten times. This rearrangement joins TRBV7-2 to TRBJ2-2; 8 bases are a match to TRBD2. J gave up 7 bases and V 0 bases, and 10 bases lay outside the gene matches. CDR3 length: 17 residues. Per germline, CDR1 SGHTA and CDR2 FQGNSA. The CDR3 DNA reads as TGTGCCAGCAGCTTAGCTGCGGGGGGCTGGGACAACGGGGAGCTGTTTTTT. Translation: CASSLAAGGWDNGELFF.

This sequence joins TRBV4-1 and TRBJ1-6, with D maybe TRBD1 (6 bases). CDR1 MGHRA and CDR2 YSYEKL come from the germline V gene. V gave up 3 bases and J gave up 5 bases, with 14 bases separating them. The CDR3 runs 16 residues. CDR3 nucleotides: TGCGCCAGCAGCCAGGCAGCTGGGGGGCATAATTCACCCCTCCACTTT. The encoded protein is CASSQAAGGHNSPLHF.

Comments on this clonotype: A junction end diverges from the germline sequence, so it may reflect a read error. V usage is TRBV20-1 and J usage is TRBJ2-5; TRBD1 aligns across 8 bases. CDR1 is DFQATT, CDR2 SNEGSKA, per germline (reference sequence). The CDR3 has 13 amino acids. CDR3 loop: CSASGQGQETQYF. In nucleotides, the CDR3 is TGCAGTGCTAGCGGACAGGGCCAAGAGACCCAATACTTC.

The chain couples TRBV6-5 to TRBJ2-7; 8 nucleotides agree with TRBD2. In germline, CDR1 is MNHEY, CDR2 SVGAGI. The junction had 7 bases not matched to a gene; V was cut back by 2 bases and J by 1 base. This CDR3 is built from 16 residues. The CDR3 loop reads CASSYARGGLSYEQYF. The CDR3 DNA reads TGTGCCAGCAGTTACGCACGGGGGGGCCTTTCCTACGAGCAGTACTTC.

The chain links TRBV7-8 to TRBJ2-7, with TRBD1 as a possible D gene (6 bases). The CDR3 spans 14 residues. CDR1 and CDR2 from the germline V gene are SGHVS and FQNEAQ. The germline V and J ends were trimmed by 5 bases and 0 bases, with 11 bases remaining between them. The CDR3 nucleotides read TGTGCCAGCAGCGGCAGGACAGTCTCCTACGAGCAGTACTTC. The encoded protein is CASSGRTVSYEQYF.

CDR3 nucleotide sequence: TGTGCCAGTAGTGTCCCGGGACTGCAAGAGACCCAGTACTTC. Translating it yields CASSVPGLQETQYF. The rearrangement uses TRBV19 and TRBJ2-5; tentative D call: TRBD2 (6 bases). CDR1 LNHDA and CDR2 SQIVND come from the germline V gene (reference sequence). V was pared by 5 bases and J by 2 bases, with 12 bases between. This CDR3 contains 14 residues.

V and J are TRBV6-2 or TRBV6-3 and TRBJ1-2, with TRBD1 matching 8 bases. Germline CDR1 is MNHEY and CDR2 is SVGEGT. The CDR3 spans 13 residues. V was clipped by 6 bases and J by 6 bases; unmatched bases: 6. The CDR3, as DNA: TGTGCCAGCAGAAAGACAGGGGAGGATGGCTACACCTTC. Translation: CASRKTGEDGYTF.

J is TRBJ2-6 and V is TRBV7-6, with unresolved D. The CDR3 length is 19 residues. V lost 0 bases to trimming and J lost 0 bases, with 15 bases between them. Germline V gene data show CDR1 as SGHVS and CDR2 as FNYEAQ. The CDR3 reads CASSLAPPRTSSGANVLTF. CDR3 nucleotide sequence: TGTGCCAGCAGCTTAGCCCCACCCCGTACAAGCTCTGGGGCCAACGTCCTGACTTTC. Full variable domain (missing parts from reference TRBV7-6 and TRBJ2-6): GAGVSQSPRYKVTKRGQDVALRCDPISGHVSLYWYRQALGQGPEFLTYFNYEAQQDKSGLPNDRFSAERPEGSISTLTIQRTEQRDSAMYRCASSLAPPRTSSGANVLTFGAGSRLTVL.

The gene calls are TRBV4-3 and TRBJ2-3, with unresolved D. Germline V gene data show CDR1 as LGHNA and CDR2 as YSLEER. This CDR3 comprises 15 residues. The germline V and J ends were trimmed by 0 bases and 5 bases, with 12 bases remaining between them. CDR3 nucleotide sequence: TGCGCCAGCAGCCAAGATACGGGCCAGAAAGATACGCAGTATTTT. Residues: CASSQDTGQKDTQYF.

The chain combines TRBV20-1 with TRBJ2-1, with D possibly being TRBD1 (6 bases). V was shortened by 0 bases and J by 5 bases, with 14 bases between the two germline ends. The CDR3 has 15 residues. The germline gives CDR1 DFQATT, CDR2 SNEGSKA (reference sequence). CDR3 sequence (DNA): TGCAGTGCTAGAGAGGGGGCAGCTTCTCACAATGAGCAGTTCTTC. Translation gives CSAREGAASHNEQFF.

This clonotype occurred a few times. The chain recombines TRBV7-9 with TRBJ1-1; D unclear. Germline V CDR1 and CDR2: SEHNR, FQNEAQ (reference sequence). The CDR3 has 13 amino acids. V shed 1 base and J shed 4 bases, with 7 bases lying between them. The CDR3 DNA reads TGTGCCAGCAGCTTAGGGGAGGGCACTGAAGCTTTCTTT. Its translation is CASSLGEGTEAFF.

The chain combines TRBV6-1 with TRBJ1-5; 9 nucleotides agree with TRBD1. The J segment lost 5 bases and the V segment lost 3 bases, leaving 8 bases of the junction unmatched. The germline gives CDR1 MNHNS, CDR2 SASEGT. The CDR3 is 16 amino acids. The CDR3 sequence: CASSDLRRDRDQPQHF. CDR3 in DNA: TGTGCCAGCAGTGATCTACGAAGGGACAGGGATCAGCCCCAGCATTTT.

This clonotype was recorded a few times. CDR3 sequence reads: CATSDLTSGDQETQYF. CDR3 sequence (DNA): TGTGCCACCAGTGATTTGACTAGCGGGGACCAAGAGACCCAGTACTTC. This sequence joins TRBV24-1 and TRBJ2-5; 10 bases map to TRBD2. Trimming cost V 0 bases and J 0 bases; bases outside gene matches: 0. The V gene's germline CDR1 is KGHDR and CDR2 SFDVKD. The length of the CDR3 is 16 residues.

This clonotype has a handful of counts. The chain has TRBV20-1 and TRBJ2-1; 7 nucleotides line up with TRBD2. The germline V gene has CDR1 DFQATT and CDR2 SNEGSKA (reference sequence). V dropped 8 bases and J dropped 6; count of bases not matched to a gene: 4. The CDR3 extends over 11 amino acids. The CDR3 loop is CSRGSINEQFF. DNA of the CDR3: TGCAGTCGCGGGAGTATCAATGAGCAGTTCTTC.

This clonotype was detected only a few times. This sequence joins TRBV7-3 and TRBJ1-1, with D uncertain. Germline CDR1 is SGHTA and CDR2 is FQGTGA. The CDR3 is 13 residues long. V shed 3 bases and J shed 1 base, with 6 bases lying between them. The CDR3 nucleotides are TGTGCCAGCAGCTTCGGAGAGAACACTGAAGCTTTCTTT. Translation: CASSFGENTEAFF.

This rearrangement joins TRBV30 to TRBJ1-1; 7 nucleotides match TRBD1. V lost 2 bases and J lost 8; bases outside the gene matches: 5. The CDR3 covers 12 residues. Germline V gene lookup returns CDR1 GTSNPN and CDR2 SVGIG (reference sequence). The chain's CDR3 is CAWSRRQGEAFF. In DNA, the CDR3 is TGTGCCTGGAGTAGGAGACAGGGAGAAGCTTTCTTT.

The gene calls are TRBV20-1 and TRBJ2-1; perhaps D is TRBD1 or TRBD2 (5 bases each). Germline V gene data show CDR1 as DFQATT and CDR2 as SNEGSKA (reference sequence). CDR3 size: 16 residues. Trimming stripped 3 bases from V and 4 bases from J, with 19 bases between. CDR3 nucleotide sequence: TGCAGTGCTAGTGGGGCCCCAGAACGGACTTACAATGAGCAGTTCTTC. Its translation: CSASGAPERTYNEQFF.

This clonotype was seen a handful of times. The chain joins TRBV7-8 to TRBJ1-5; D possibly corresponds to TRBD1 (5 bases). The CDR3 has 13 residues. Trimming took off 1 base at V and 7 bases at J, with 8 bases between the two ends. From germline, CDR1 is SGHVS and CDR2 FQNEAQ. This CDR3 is CASSLGTPQPQHF. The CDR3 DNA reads TGTGCCAGCAGCTTAGGGACACCCCAGCCCCAGCATTTT.

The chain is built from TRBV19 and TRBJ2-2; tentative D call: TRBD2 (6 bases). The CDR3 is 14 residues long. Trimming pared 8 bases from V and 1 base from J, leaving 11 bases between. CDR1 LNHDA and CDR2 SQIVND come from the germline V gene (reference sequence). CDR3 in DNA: TGTGCCAGTTGCGGGACGGAGAACACCGGGGAGCTGTTTTTT. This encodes CASCGTENTGELFF. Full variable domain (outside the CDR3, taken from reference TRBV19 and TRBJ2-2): DGGITQSPKYLFRKEGQNVTLSCEQNLNHDAMYWYRQDPGQGLRLIYYSQIVNDFQKGDIAEGYSVSREKKESFPLTVTSAQKNPTAFYLCASCGTENTGELFFGEGSRLTVL.